This T cell receptor (beta chain) was retrieved from a study of T cells in tumors and immune-related adverse events. This CDR3 comprises 17 residues. TCRdb's table, derived via immunoSEQ multiplex PCR, lists solely in-frame clones and lacks some. The sample yields 20,000 to 25,000 clones, just over 90% seen once. This TCR was recovered from a female donor with metastatic renal cell carcinoma. V and J are TRBV12-2 and TRBJ1-1; TRBD1, the table's D call, was not compared with the DNA. TRBV12-2 is a pseudogene. Sequenced material: lymph node tissue, taken from a patient treated with anti-PD-1 therapy. The CDR3 DNA sequence: TGTGCAAGTCGCGGTCTTACAACAGGGGGCTTCATCACTGAAGCTTTCTTT. It translates to CASRGLTTGGFITEAFF.